This TCR beta chain was documented in a study of shared clonotypes between healthy human individuals. The CDR3 is made up of 13 amino acids. Libraries were prepared by immunoSEQ multiplex PCR; TCRdb keeps only in-frame clonotypes and omits some of them. The profile shows millions of clones, roughly 94% of them singletons. The clonotype was recovered from a man aged 18 to 29 in good health. Specimen: naive CD4+ T cells sorted from blood. Subset meaning: CD45RA+ positively selected. This chain links TRBV21-1 with TRBJ1-4; TRBD1, the table's D call, lacks a check against the DNA. TRBV21-1 is a listed pseudogene. This CDR3 is CASKGQGGEKLFF. The CDR3 DNA reads as TGTGCCAGCAAGGGACAGGGCGGTGAAAAACTGTTTTTT.